This T cell receptor beta chain was documented in a study of T cells in Graves' hyperthyroidism and ophthalmopathy. Germline CDR1 and CDR2: SEHNR and FQNEAQ (reference sequence). CDR3 length: 14 residues. With 3 bases clipped from V and 3 bases from J, the junction kept 3 bases outside the gene matches. Findings and caveats of the study: Most clonotypes expanded in thyroid above 0.001 were likewise present in blood.

At least ten counts were recorded for this clonotype. Its antigen is not identified. Patients showing uncontrolled infection, other autoimmune disease, pregnancy or lactation were ineligible. Diagnosing involved the use of clinical symptoms, serum thyroxine and TRAb, thyroid ultrasound and orbital computed tomography. Researchers amplified the TCR beta CDR3 regions from RNA transcripts. Carried out on the TCR CDR3, a first-round RT-PCR used the HTBI primer set. TCRdb independently ran MiXCR on the multiplex PCR reads; one entry per CDR3 protein. The sample lists 560,000 or so distinct CDR3 sequences, approximately 44% seen once, with approximately 8.2% in the top ten.

The clonotype comes from a young woman with Graves' hyperthyroidism. The sequenced material came from peripheral blood or thyroid tissue (not recorded which). The J gene is TRBJ1-2, the V gene TRBV7-9; 8 bases are a match to TRBD1. CDR3 nucleotides: TGTGCCAGCAGCTTCAGGGGGCGGGACTATGGCTACACCTTC. Amino acids: CASSFRGRDYGYTF.